This TCR beta chain was sequenced for a study of OX40 agonist ivuxolimab in advanced cancers. Turning to the overall study: The costimulatory receptor OX40 (CD134) was targeted by ivuxolimab, a fully human IgG2 agonistic monoclonal antibody. Intravenous ivuxolimab was administered to patients every 2 weeks at six dose levels: 0.01, 0.1, 0.3, 1.5, 3 and 10 mg/kg. Of the roughly 52 dose-escalation patients, hepatocellular carcinoma was present in around 20, melanoma in approximately 15, renal cell carcinoma in 9 and head and neck cancer in 9. In the dose-escalation cohort, roughly 80% of patients were male, and the mean age was approximately 60 years, with a range of roughly 20 to 79. Prior anti-PD-1, anti-PD-L1 or anti-CTLA-4 therapy was permitted, and checkpoint inhibitors had been received by less than 45% of dose-escalation patients. Partial responses were achieved by three dose-escalation patients, of whom one had hepatocellular carcinoma and two had cutaneous melanoma. The point of sequencing TCRbeta in the periphery was to test whether ivuxolimab changed TCR sequence diversity and drove clonal T-cell expansion. The paper reports the monotherapy dose-escalation portion (N of about 52 patients) of the phase I ivuxolimab trial. Broader findings and caveats from the paper: Low levels of normalized T-cell clonal expansion were also shown by some nonresponding patients. In the 0.1-3.0 mg/kg groups, partial responders were among the patients with the lowest normalized peripheral clonal expansion, particularly in CD8+ T cells. After ivuxolimab, expanded clones were on average more numerous among CD8+ T cells than among CD4+ T cells. At doses of 0.1 to 3.0 mg/kg, clonal expansion of both CD4+ and CD8+ T cells in blood was seen between baseline and week 6. The antigen specificity of the peripheral T cells that underwent clonal expansion was not determined.

To sequence the TCRbeta CDR3 region, genomic DNA was isolated from the sorted cells. The immunoSEQ Assay was used for sequencing of TCRbeta CDR3 regions. TCRdb stores this immuneACCESS table with in-frame sequences only. Part of the clones is absent; in the studies checked, under half of the shortfall reflects unresolved V genes, and no reason is known for the rest. Counted in this sample were about 79,000 clones; around 94% of them appeared once. Clones ranked in the top ten supply around 9.6% of the sample. Patients with autoimmune disease history or receiving systemic immunosuppression were excluded from the trial. Peripheral blood for TCR sequencing was collected from all dose cohorts at baseline, on cycle 4 day 1, and on cycle 7 day 1. The samples were drawn from a first-in-human, open-label, multicenter phase I dose-escalation trial of ivuxolimab. Adults with locally advanced or metastatic head and neck squamous cell, hepatocellular, melanoma or renal cell carcinoma were enrolled in the trial. Before TCR sequencing, CD4+ T cells and CD8+ T cells from peripheral blood were sorted into separate populations.

This clone has only a few counts. Its antigen specificity is not known. The record has no base qualities; no much larger clone is one base away. V is reduced by 0 bases and J by 5 bases, leaving a spacing of 8 bases between them. Looking up the germline V gene yields CDR1 LGHNA and CDR2 YNFKEQ. The CDR3 covers 14 residues, taking in both the cysteine and the phenylalanine. Just the 42-base CDR3 DNA is kept, in frame starting at base 1. The sequence came from an adult with an advanced solid tumor such as melanoma, head and neck, liver or kidney cancer. Sequencing was performed on CD4+ or CD8+ T cells sorted from blood, taken in a trial of the OX40 agonist ivuxolimab. This chain joins TRBV4-2 to TRBJ1-5, with the D gene too uncertain to name. The nucleotide sequence is TGTGCCAGCAGCCAAGATGTCAGTGATCAGCCCCAGCATTTT. This sequence encodes CASSQDVSDQPQHF.